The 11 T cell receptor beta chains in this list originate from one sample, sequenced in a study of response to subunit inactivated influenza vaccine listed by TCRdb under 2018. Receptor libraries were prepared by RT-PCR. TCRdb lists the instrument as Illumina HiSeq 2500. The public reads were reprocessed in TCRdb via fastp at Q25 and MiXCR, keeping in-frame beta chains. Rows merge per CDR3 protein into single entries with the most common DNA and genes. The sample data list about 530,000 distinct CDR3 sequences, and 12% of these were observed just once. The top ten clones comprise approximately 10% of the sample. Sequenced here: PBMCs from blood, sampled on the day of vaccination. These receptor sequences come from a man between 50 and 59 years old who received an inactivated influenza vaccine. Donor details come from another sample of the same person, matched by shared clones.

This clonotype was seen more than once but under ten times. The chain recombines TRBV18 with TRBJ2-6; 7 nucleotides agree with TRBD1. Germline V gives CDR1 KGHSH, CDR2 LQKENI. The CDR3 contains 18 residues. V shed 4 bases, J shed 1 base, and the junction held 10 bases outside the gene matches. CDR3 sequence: CASSLRQGPSSGANVLTF. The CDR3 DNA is TGTGCCAGCTCACTGCGACAGGGCCCAAGTTCTGGGGCCAACGTCCTGACTTTC.

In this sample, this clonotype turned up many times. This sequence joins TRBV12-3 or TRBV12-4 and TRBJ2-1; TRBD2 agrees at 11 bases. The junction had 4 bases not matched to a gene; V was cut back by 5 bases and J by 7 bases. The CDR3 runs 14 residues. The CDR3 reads CASSITSGGNEQFF. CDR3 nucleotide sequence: TGTGCCAGCAGTATAACTAGCGGGGGAAATGAGCAGTTCTTC.

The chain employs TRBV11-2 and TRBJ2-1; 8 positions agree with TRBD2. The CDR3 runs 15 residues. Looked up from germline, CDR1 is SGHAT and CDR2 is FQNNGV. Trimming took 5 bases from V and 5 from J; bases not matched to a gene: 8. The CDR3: CASSTVSGTHNEQFF. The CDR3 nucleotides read TGTGCCAGCAGCACTGTTAGCGGGACCCACAATGAGCAGTTCTTC.

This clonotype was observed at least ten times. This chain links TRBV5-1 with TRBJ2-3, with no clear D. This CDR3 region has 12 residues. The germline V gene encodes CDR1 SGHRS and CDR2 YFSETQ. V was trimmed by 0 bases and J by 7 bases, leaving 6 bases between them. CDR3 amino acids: CASSLVPNTQYF. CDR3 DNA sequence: TGCGCCAGCAGCTTGGTTCCTAATACGCAGTATTTT.

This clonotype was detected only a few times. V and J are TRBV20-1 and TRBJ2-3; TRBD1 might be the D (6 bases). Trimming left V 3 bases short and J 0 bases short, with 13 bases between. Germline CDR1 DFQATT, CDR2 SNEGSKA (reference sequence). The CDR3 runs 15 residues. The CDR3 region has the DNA TGCAGTGCTAGCGAGACAGGATATAGCACAGATACGCAGTATTTT. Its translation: CSASETGYSTDTQYF.

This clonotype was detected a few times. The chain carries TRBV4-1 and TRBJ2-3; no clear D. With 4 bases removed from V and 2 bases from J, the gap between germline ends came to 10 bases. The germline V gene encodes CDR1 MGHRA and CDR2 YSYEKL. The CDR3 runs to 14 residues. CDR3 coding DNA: TGCGCCAGCAGCCCCTATTTAGTCACAGATACGCAGTATTTT. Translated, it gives CASSPYLVTDTQYF.

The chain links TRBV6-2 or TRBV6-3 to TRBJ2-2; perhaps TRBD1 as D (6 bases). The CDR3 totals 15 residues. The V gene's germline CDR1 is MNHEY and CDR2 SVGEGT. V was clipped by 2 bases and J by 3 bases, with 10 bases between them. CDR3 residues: CASSYPAGDTGELFF. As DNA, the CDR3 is TGTGCCAGCAGTTACCCAGCAGGGGACACCGGGGAGCTGTTTTTT.

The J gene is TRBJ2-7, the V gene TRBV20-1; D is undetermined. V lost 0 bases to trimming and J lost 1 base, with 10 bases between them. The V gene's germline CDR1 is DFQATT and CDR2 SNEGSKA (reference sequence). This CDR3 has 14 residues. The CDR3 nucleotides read TGCAGTGCTAGAGATGTGCGCGATTCCTACGAGCAGTACTTC. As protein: CSARDVRDSYEQYF.

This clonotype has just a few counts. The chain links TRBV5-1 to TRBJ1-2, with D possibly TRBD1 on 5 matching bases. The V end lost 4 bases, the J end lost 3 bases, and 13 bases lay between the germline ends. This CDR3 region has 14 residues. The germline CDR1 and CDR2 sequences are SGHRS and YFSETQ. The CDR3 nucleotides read TGCGCCAGCAGCAGAGAGACAGCCGACTATGGCTACACCTTC. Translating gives CASSRETADYGYTF.

CDR3 loop: CASSQTPSGANVLTF. The CDR3 DNA reads as TGTGCCAGCAGCCAAACCCCCTCTGGGGCCAACGTCCTGACTTTC. The J gene is TRBJ2-6, the V gene TRBV7-3; D is unclear. The CDR3 runs 15 residues. From germline, CDR1 is SGHTA and CDR2 FQGTGA. Trimming took 5 bases from V and 0 from J, leaving 8 bases between them.

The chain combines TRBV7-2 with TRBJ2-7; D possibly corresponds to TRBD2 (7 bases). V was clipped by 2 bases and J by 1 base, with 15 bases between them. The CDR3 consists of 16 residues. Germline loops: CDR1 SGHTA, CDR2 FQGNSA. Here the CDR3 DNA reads TGTGCCAGCAGCTTATCGGGGGGCGGACTATCCTACGAGCAGTACTTC. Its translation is CASSLSGGGLSYEQYF.